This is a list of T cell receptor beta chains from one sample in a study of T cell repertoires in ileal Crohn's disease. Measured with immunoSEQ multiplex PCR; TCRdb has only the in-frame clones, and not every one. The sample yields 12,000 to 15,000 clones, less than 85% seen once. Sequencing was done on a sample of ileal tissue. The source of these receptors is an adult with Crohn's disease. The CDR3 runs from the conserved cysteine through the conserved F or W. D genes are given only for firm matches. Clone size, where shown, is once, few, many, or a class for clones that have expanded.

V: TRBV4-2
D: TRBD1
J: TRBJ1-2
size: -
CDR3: CASSPRQGHGYTF
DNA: TGTGCCAGCAGCCCCAGACAGGGACATGGCTACACCTTC

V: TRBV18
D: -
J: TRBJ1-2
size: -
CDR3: CASSPPQGSYGYTF
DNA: TGTGCCAGCTCACCCCCCCAGGGTTCCTATGGCTACACCTTC

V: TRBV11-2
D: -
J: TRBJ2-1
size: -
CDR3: CASSLDGLGANEQFF
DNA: TGTGCCAGCAGCTTAGATGGATTGGGGGCTAATGAGCAGTTCTTC

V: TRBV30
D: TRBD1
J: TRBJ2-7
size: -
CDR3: CAWSPPHRGAYEQYF
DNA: TGTGCCTGGAGTCCCCCTCACAGGGGGGCCTACGAGCAGTACTTC

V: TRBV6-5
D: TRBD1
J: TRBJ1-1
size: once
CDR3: CASSYPRTTGPTEAFF
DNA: TGTGCCAGCAGTTACCCCCGGACGACAGGGCCCACTGAAGCTTTCTTT

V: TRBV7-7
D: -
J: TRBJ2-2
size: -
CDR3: CASSPDLGAGELFF
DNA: TGTGCTAGCAGCCCCGATTTGGGGGCCGGGGAGCTGTTTTTT

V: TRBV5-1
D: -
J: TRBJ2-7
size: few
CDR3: CASSPRAPSVNEQYF
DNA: TGCGCCAGCAGCCCCCGGGCCCCTTCGGTGAACGAGCAGTACTTC

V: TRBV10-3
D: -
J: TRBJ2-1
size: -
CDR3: CAISSGNYNEQFF
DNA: TGTGCCATCAGTTCGGGGAACTACAATGAGCAGTTCTTC

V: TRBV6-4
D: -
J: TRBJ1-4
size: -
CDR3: CASSEGANEKLFF
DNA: TGTGCCAGCAGTGAGGGGGCTAATGAAAAACTGTTTTTT

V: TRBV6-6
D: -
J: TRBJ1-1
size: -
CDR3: CASSSPVDAFF
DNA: TGTGCCAGCAGTTCCCCAGTTGACGCTTTCTTT

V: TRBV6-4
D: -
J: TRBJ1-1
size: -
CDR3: CASSDQVNTEAFF
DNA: TGTGCCAGCAGTGATCAGGTGAACACTGAAGCTTTCTTT

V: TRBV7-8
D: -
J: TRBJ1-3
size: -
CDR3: CASSLDSGRSGNTIYF
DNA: TGTGCCAGCAGCTTAGATTCGGGAAGATCTGGAAACACCATATATTTT

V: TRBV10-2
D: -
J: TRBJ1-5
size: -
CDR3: CASSDSLYSNQPQHF
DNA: TGCGCCAGCAGCGACAGTCTTTATAGCAATCAGCCCCAGCATTTT

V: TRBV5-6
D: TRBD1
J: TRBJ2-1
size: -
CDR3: CASRLVDRGHNEQFF
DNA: TGTGCCAGCCGCTTAGTCGACAGGGGGCACAATGAGCAGTTCTTC

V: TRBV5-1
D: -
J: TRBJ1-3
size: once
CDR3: CASSLEAGASSGNTIYF
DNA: TGCGCCAGCAGCTTGGAGGCAGGGGCCAGCTCTGGAAACACCATATATTTT

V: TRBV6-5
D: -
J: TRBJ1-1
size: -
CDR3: CASLPTAGSTEAFF
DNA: TGTGCCAGCTTACCGACCGCGGGGAGCACTGAAGCTTTCTTT

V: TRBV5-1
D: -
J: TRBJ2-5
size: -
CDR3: CASSLATSGETQYF
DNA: TGCGCCAGCAGCTTGGCGACTAGTGGGGAGACCCAGTACTTC

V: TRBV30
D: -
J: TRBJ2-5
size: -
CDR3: CAWSGDLQETQYF
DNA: TGTGCCTGGAGTGGGGACCTTCAAGAGACCCAGTACTTC

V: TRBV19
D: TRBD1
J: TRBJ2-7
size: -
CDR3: CASSTGTGLNYEQYF
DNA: TGTGCCAGTAGTACCGGGACAGGGTTAAACTACGAGCAGTACTTC

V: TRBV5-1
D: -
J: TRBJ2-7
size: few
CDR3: CASNLSPEGYEQYF
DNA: TGCGCCAGCAATCTGAGTCCGGAGGGCTACGAGCAGTACTTC

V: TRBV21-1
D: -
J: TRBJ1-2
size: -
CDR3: CASSKGQGFYGYTF
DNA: TGTGCCAGCAGCAAAGGACAGGGGTTTTATGGCTACACCTTC

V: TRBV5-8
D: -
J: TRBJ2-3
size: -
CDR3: CASSELLAADTQYF
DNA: TGTGCCAGCAGCGAGTTGCTAGCCGCAGATACGCAGTATTTT

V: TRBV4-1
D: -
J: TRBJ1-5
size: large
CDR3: CASSQSWTSNQPQHF
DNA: TGCGCCAGCAGCCAATCTTGGACATCGAATCAGCCCCAGCATTTT

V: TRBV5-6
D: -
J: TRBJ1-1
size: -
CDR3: CASSLPRQTIDEAFF
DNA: TGTGCCAGCAGCTTGCCCAGACAGACCATAGATGAAGCTTTCTTT

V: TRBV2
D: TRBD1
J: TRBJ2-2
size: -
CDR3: CASRPGTGRTGELFF
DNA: TGTGCCAGCCGTCCCGGGACAGGGCGCACCGGGGAGCTGTTTTTT

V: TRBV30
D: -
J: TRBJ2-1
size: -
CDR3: CAWSQWGGRNEQFF
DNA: TGTGCCTGGAGCCAGTGGGGGGGGCGCAATGAGCAGTTCTTC

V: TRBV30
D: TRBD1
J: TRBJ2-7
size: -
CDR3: CAWSGDRATYEQYF
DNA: TGTGCCTGGAGTGGGGACAGGGCCACCTACGAGCAGTACTTC